This T cell receptor beta chain was identified during a study of CD8+CD57+ T cells in acquired aplastic anemia. Study-level information: Sorted CD4+ and CD8+ cells gave a mean 3.2 ug DNA, range about 0.17 to 27.4 ug.

Whoever was chosen for sequencing had shown CD8+CD57+ cell expansion by flow cytometry. Both TCR beta VDJ combination and CDR3 sequence profiling were carried out. Genomic DNA was the template for this profiling. TCRdb recomputed calls from the reads with MiXCR, one row per CDR3 protein. The table includes 100,000 to 150,000 distinct CDR3 sequences, almost 40% detected once. This clonotype has a count of ten or more. Sequenced sample: sorted CD4+, CD8+, or CD8+CD57+ T cells (not recorded which) from PBMCs. The sequence derives from a human donor with aplastic anemia.

CDR3 sequence: CASSQGTAGGGQETQYF. In nucleotides, the CDR3 is TGTGCCAGCAGCCAAGGAACAGCGGGGGGGGGTCAAGAGACCCAGTACTTC. The rearrangement links TRBV4-2 to TRBJ2-5; 10 bases map to TRBD2. The J segment lost 2 bases and the V segment lost 1 base, leaving 7 bases of the junction unmatched. The CDR3 is 17 residues long. The germline V gene encodes CDR1 LGHNA and CDR2 YNFKEQ.